This is a list of T cell receptor beta chains from one sample in a study of T cells in Graves' hyperthyroidism and ophthalmopathy. TCRdb reprocessed the multiplex PCR reads via MiXCR and lists one record per CDR3 protein. The profile covers about 610,000 distinct CDR3 sequences, with 40% to 55% appearing a single time and about 8% taken by the ten largest. The sample comprised peripheral blood or thyroid tissue (not recorded which). The receptors come from a woman between 18 and 30 years old with Graves' hyperthyroidism. The CDR3 runs from the conserved cysteine through the conserved F or W. The order of the fields is D gene, clone size, V gene, J gene, CDR3 DNA, CDR3 protein. D genes are given only for firm matches. Size is stated for part of the rows, as once, few or many counts, or as a class when the clone is expanded.

d_call: .
clone_size: once
v_call: TRBV7-9
j_call: TRBJ1-2
cdr3_nt: TGTGCCAGCAGCTACGGGACAACTAATGAAAACAGTCGAATTTATGGCTACACCTTC
cdr3_aa: CASSYGTTNENSRIYGYTF

d_call: .
clone_size: many
v_call: TRBV10-3
j_call: TRBJ1-3
cdr3_nt: TGTGCCATCGGCGCGCCGGGCGTTAGCTCTGGAAACACCATATATTTT
cdr3_aa: CAIGAPGVSSGNTIYF

d_call: .
clone_size: .
v_call: TRBV7-2
j_call: TRBJ2-2
cdr3_nt: TGCGCCAGCAGCCAAGTATACGGGAGCGGCACCGGGGAGCTGTTTTTT
cdr3_aa: CASSQVYGSGTGELFF

d_call: TRBD1
clone_size: .
v_call: TRBV5-6
j_call: TRBJ1-1
cdr3_nt: TGTGCCAGCAGCTGGCTGACAGGGGCTGAAGCTTTCTTT
cdr3_aa: CASSWLTGAEAFF

d_call: .
clone_size: few
v_call: TRBV27
j_call: TRBJ1-3
cdr3_nt: TGTGCCAGCAGTGCAAGGGGATTCGGAAACACCATATATTTT
cdr3_aa: CASSARGFGNTIYF

d_call: .
clone_size: .
v_call: TRBV15
j_call: TRBJ2-7
cdr3_nt: TGTGCCACCAGCAGCGTAACCTACGAGCAGTACTTC
cdr3_aa: CATSSVTYEQYF

d_call: .
clone_size: .
v_call: TRBV24-1
j_call: TRBJ1-2
cdr3_nt: TGTGCCGCCAGTGGCAACAGGGCCTTTAATGGCTACACCTTC
cdr3_aa: CAASGNRAFNGYTF

d_call: .
clone_size: many
v_call: TRBV2
j_call: TRBJ2-7
cdr3_nt: TGTGCCAGCAGTGATCTGGGAGGCGAGCAGTACTTC
cdr3_aa: CASSDLGGEQYF

d_call: TRBD2
clone_size: many
v_call: TRBV29-1
j_call: TRBJ2-5
cdr3_nt: TGCAGCGTTGAAGAACTAGCGGGAGAGACCCAGTACTTC
cdr3_aa: CSVEELAGETQYF

d_call: .
clone_size: few
v_call: TRBV2
j_call: TRBJ1-5
cdr3_nt: TGTGCCAGCAGGAGGGGACAGCCCCAGCATTTT
cdr3_aa: CASRRGQPQHF

d_call: .
clone_size: .
v_call: TRBV20-1
j_call: TRBJ2-2
cdr3_nt: TGCAGTGCCCTTGTAGCGTCGAACACCGGGGAGCTGTTTTTT
cdr3_aa: CSALVASNTGELFF

d_call: .
clone_size: many
v_call: TRBV6-6
j_call: TRBJ1-1
cdr3_nt: TGTGCCAGCAGTTACGACGTCGCTGAAGCTTTCTTT
cdr3_aa: CASSYDVAEAFF

d_call: .
clone_size: .
v_call: TRBV7-3
j_call: TRBJ1-1
cdr3_nt: TGTGCCAGCAGCGATCAGGAGGTACGCAATGAAGCTTTCTTT
cdr3_aa: CASSDQEVRNEAFF

d_call: TRBD2
clone_size: .
v_call: TRBV5-1
j_call: TRBJ2-7
cdr3_nt: TGCGCCAGCAGCTTGAACTATCGGGCTAGCGGGATTTCACCCACCTACGAGCAGTACTTC
cdr3_aa: CASSLNYRASGISPTYEQYF

d_call: TRBD1
clone_size: many
v_call: TRBV5-6
j_call: TRBJ1-2
cdr3_nt: TGTGCCAGCAGCCTCAGACAGGGGAGATATGGCTACACCTTC
cdr3_aa: CASSLRQGRYGYTF

d_call: .
clone_size: .
v_call: TRBV12-3/TRBV12-4
j_call: TRBJ1-2
cdr3_nt: TGTGCCAGCAGGTCGGGGTCGGGCAACACCTTC
cdr3_aa: CASRSGSGNTF

d_call: TRBD2
clone_size: many
v_call: TRBV9
j_call: TRBJ2-5
cdr3_nt: TGTGCCAGCAGCGACGGGACTAGCGGGTACCAAGAGACCCAGTACTTC
cdr3_aa: CASSDGTSGYQETQYF

d_call: .
clone_size: many
v_call: TRBV5-1
j_call: TRBJ2-7
cdr3_nt: TGCGCCAGCAGCTTGGAACAGGGCTACGAGCAGTACTTC
cdr3_aa: CASSLEQGYEQYF

d_call: .
clone_size: .
v_call: TRBV20-1
j_call: TRBJ2-2
cdr3_nt: TGCAGTGCTAGAGGGGGAAGCACCGGGGAGCTGTTTTTT
cdr3_aa: CSARGGSTGELFF

d_call: .
clone_size: many
v_call: TRBV5-8
j_call: TRBJ1-5
cdr3_nt: TGTGCCAGCAGCTTGGGGCCGGCTTACAATCAGCCCCAGCATTTT
cdr3_aa: CASSLGPAYNQPQHF

d_call: .
clone_size: many
v_call: TRBV4-3
j_call: TRBJ1-1
cdr3_nt: TGCGCCAGCAGCCAATTGAGGGTAACTGAAGCTTTCTTT
cdr3_aa: CASSQLRVTEAFF

d_call: TRBD1
clone_size: .
v_call: TRBV29-1
j_call: TRBJ2-4
cdr3_nt: TGCAGCGTTGCCCCCGGGACAGGGGACGGGAACATTCAGTACTTC
cdr3_aa: CSVAPGTGDGNIQYF

d_call: TRBD2
clone_size: few
v_call: TRBV7-8
j_call: TRBJ2-1
cdr3_nt: TGTGCCAGCAGCATACTAGCGGGAGGGCGAAATGAGCAGTTCTTC
cdr3_aa: CASSILAGGRNEQFF

d_call: .
clone_size: .
v_call: TRBV10-3
j_call: TRBJ2-5
cdr3_nt: TGTGCCATCAGTGCTAGGGTCCCAGGGAGCCCCCACCAAGAGACCCAGTACTTC
cdr3_aa: CAISARVPGSPHQETQYF

d_call: .
clone_size: many
v_call: TRBV14
j_call: TRBJ2-7
cdr3_nt: TGTGCCAGCAGCCAAGGATCTGGGTTCGAGCAGTACTTC
cdr3_aa: CASSQGSGFEQYF

d_call: TRBD2
clone_size: many
v_call: TRBV15
j_call: TRBJ2-7
cdr3_nt: TGTGCCACCAGCAGAGTGGGGTATAGCGGGAGTCAGCAGGAGCAGTACTTC
cdr3_aa: CATSRVGYSGSQQEQYF

d_call: .
clone_size: few
v_call: TRBV29-1
j_call: TRBJ2-7
cdr3_nt: TGCAGCGTTTTCACTAACCAACCCTACGAGCAGTACTTC
cdr3_aa: CSVFTNQPYEQYF

d_call: TRBD1
clone_size: many
v_call: TRBV2
j_call: TRBJ2-2
cdr3_nt: TGTGCCAGCAAGGACAGGAGGAACACCGGGGAGCTGTTTTTT
cdr3_aa: CASKDRRNTGELFF

d_call: TRBD2
clone_size: .
v_call: TRBV2
j_call: TRBJ2-7
cdr3_nt: TGTGCCAGCCCGGGACTAGCGGCCTCCTACAATGAGCAGTACTTC
cdr3_aa: CASPGLAASYNEQYF

d_call: .
clone_size: .
v_call: TRBV25-1
j_call: TRBJ2-1
cdr3_nt: TGTGCCAGCAGTGAATATCAGTGGAATGAGCAGTTCTTC
cdr3_aa: CASSEYQWNEQFF

d_call: TRBD1
clone_size: many
v_call: TRBV5-1
j_call: TRBJ2-6
cdr3_nt: TGCGCCAGCAGCGTCGGGACAGGGACCGGGGCCAACGTCCTGACTTTC
cdr3_aa: CASSVGTGTGANVLTF

d_call: TRBD1
clone_size: many
v_call: TRBV6-4
j_call: TRBJ1-5
cdr3_nt: TGTGCCAGCACGGCAGGGGGTCAGCCCCAGCATTTT
cdr3_aa: CASTAGGQPQHF

d_call: .
clone_size: many
v_call: TRBV11-2
j_call: TRBJ2-7
cdr3_nt: TGTGCCAGCAGCTTATGGGATTCACGGGGGCAGTACTTC
cdr3_aa: CASSLWDSRGQYF

d_call: .
clone_size: .
v_call: TRBV20-1
j_call: TRBJ1-1
cdr3_nt: TGCAGTGCTAGCGGGAACACTGAAGCTCTCTTT
cdr3_aa: CSASGNTEALF

d_call: .
clone_size: .
v_call: TRBV25-1
j_call: TRBJ2-2
cdr3_nt: TGTGCCAGCAGTCCACTACGCGGTCGACCTGGGGGGGAGCTGTTTTTT
cdr3_aa: CASSPLRGRPGGELFF

d_call: TRBD2
clone_size: .
v_call: TRBV5-1
j_call: TRBJ2-7
cdr3_nt: TGCGCCAGCAGCACCAACCCGGGACTAGCGTCATACGAGCAGTACTTC
cdr3_aa: CASSTNPGLASYEQYF

d_call: .
clone_size: many
v_call: TRBV20-1
j_call: TRBJ1-1
cdr3_nt: TGCAGTGCTAGAGTGGCAGCCATGAACACTGAAGCTTTCTTT
cdr3_aa: CSARVAAMNTEAFF

d_call: TRBD2
clone_size: .
v_call: TRBV4-1
j_call: TRBJ2-7
cdr3_nt: TGCGCCAGCAGCCGTGGGACTAGCGGGAGTGGAGTTTTCTTTTCCGAGCAGTACTTC
cdr3_aa: CASSRGTSGSGVFFSEQYF

d_call: .
clone_size: many
v_call: TRBV11-2
j_call: TRBJ1-3
cdr3_nt: TGTGCCAGCAGCCGACAGTTCTCTGGAAACACCATATATTTT
cdr3_aa: CASSRQFSGNTIYF